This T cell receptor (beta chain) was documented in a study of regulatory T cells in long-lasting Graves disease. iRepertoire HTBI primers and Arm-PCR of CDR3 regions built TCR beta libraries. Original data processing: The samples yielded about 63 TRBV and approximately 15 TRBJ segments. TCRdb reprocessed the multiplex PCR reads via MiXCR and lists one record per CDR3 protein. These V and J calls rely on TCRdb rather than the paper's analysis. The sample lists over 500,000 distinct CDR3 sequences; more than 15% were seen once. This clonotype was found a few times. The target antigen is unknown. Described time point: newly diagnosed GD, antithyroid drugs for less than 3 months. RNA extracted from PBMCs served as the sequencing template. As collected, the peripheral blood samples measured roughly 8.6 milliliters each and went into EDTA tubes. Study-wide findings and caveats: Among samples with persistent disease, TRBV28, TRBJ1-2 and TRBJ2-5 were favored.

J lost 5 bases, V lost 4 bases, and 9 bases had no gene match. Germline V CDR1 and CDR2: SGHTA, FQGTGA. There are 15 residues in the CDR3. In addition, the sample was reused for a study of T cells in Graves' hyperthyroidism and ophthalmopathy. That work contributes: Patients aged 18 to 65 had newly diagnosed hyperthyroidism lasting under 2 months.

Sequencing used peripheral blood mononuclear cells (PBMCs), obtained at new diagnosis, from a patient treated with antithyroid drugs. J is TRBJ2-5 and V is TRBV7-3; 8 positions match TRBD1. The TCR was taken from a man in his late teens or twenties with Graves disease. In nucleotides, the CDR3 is TGTGCCAGCAGCTCAATCAGGGGGCCCCAGGAGACCCAGTACTTC. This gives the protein CASSSIRGPQETQYF.